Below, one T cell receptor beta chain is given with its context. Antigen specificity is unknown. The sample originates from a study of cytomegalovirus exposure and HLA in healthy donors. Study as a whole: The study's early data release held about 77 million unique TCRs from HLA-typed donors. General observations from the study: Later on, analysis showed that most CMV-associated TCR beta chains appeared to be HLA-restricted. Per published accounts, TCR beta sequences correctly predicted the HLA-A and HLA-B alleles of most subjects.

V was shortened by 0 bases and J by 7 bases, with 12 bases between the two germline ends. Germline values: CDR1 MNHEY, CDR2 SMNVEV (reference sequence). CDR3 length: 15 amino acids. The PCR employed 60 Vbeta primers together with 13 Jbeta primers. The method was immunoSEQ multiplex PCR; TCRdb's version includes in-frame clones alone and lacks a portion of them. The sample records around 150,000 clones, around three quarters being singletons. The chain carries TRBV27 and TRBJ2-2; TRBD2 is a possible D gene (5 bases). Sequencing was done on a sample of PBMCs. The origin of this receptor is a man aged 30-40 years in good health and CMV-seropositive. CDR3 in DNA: TGTGCCAGCAGTTTATCAGCGGCCCACCACGGGGAGCTGTTTTTT. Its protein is CASSLSAAHHGELFF.